This TCR beta chain appears in the sequencing data of a study of cytomegalovirus exposure and HLA in healthy donors. Study outcomes and limitations: The study listed some 160 cytomegalovirus-associated TCR beta chains. Reportedly, a later analysis found an Asian-associated ancestry cluster had fewer N-insertions than the roughly 630-donor mean.

For this clone: Antigen: not known.

In the PCR, 60 Vbeta and 13 Jbeta primers were used. Assay: immunoSEQ multiplex PCR; the TCRdb copy retains only in-frame clones and omits some. The sample lists under 200,000 clones, over 70% occurring once. This clonotype was sampled from a man aged 35 to 55 in good health and CMV-seronegative. Sequences were obtained from PBMCs.

The CDR3 coding sequence is TGCAGCGTTGAAGATAGCGCCGGGGAGCTGTTTTTT. Amino acid sequence: CSVEDSAGELFF. The chain has TRBV29-1 and TRBJ2-2; D is perhaps TRBD2 (5 bases). V shed 0 bases and J shed 6 bases, with 5 bases lying between them. Germline CDR1 and CDR2: SQVTM and ANQGSEA. The CDR3 is 12 amino acids.